The 19 T cell receptor beta chains below come from one sample, sequenced in a study of blood T cell repertoires in COVID-19. Generated by immunoSEQ multiplex PCR, the TCRdb table keeps only in-frame clones and is missing some. Of about 260,000 clones listed, about 87% are singletons. Sequencing was carried out using peripheral blood. All receptors derive from a woman aged 55-69 years with COVID-19, enrolled during active disease.

The chain employs TRBV20-1 and TRBJ2-5; D gene unclear. Germline values: CDR1 DFQATT, CDR2 SNEGSKA (reference sequence). Trimming removed 2 bases from V and 5 bases from J, with 6 bases in between. The length of the CDR3 is 11 residues. CDR3 sequence: CSARPAETQYF. CDR3 nucleotides: TGCAGTGCTAGACCCGCGGAGACCCAGTACTTC.

V is TRBV3-1 (or the pseudogene TRBV3-2) and J is TRBJ2-7; the match to TRBD2 covers 9 bases. The CDR3 consists of 15 residues. J was trimmed by 6 bases and V by 0 bases; bases with no gene match: 6. Germline-derived CDR1 and CDR2 are LGHDT and YNNKEL (reference sequence). CDR3 in amino acids: CASSQDRRTSVEQYF. The CDR3 DNA is TGTGCCAGCAGCCAAGATCGCAGGACTAGCGTCGAGCAGTACTTC.

The chain links TRBV6-2 or TRBV6-3 to TRBJ1-1; D gene unclear. Trimming pared 8 bases from V and 4 bases from J, leaving 8 bases between. The length of the CDR3 is 11 residues. Germline CDR1 and CDR2: MNHEY and SVGEGT. CDR3 nucleotide sequence: TGTGCCAGCCGTTCGGGCACTGAAGCTTTCTTT. Translated, it gives CASRSGTEAFF.

The chain combines TRBV19 with TRBJ2-5, with D possibly being TRBD1 (7 bases). V was pared by 3 bases and J by 5 bases, with 13 bases between. Germline V gene sequence: CDR1 LNHDA, CDR2 SQIVND (reference sequence). The CDR3 is 14 residues long. The CDR3 region has the DNA TGTGCCAGTAGTATTGGAGGGGGCTGGGAGACCCAGTACTTC. Residues: CASSIGGGWETQYF.

This chain joins TRBV21-1 and TRBJ1-2; the table's D call, TRBD1, was not checked against the DNA. TRBV21-1 is a recognized pseudogene. This CDR3 contains 14 residues. The CDR3 region has the DNA TGTGCCAGCGAATTAGAACAGAGTAACTATGGCTACACCTTC. Translating it yields CASELEQSNYGYTF.

This sequence joins TRBV9 and TRBJ1-6; TRBD1 is a possible D gene (5 bases). The CDR3 has 15 residues. Trimming removed 6 bases from V and 3 bases from J, with 13 bases in between. Looked up from germline, CDR1 is SGDLS and CDR2 is YYNGEE. The CDR3 DNA reads TGTGCCAGCACCCTCGACAGTGTCTATAATTCACCCCTCCACTTT. As protein: CASTLDSVYNSPLHF.

The table lists this clone with a few counts. The chain recombines TRBV19 with TRBJ2-7, with D perhaps matching TRBD2 (6 bases). Germline V gives CDR1 LNHDA, CDR2 SQIVND (reference sequence). Trimming shortened V by 5 bases and J by 2 bases, and 16 bases separated the two germline ends. This CDR3 is 15 amino acids long. The chain's CDR3 is CASSYGGALPYEQYF. Here the CDR3 DNA reads TGTGCCAGTAGTTACGGAGGGGCGCTCCCCTACGAGCAGTACTTC.

The chain uses TRBV9 and TRBJ2-1, with 7 positions matching TRBD2. Trimming removed 2 bases from V and 3 bases from J; junction bases left unmatched: 8. Germline assignment: CDR1 SGDLS and CDR2 YYNGEE. CDR3 size: 16 residues. The CDR3 DNA sequence: TGTGCCAGCAGCGTCGATCTAGCGGAACTCTACAATGAGCAGTTCTTC. Its protein product is CASSVDLAELYNEQFF.

This clone was observed a handful of times. The genes are TRBV5-8 and TRBJ1-3, with 7 positions matching TRBD1. This CDR3 contains 16 residues. Germline CDR1 SGHTS, CDR2 YDEGEE. The V and J ends lost 4 bases and 0 bases, in that order; junction bases with no gene match: 7. Written as DNA, the CDR3 is TGTGCCAGCAGCCGACTGACAGGGAGCTCTGGAAACACCATATATTTT. This translates into CASSRLTGSSGNTIYF.

This clone was observed once. The chain employs TRBV28 and TRBJ2-7; no clear D gene. CDR1 is MDHEN, CDR2 SYDVKM, per germline. This CDR3 spans 11 amino acids. V was shortened by 4 bases and J by 3 bases, with 4 bases between the two germline ends. This chain's CDR3 is CASSSLYEQYF. CDR3 bases: TGTGCCAGCAGTTCCCTCTACGAGCAGTACTTC. Drawing the rest from reference TRBV28 and TRBJ2-7, the complete variable domain is DVKVTQSSRYLVKRTGEKVFLECVQDMDHENMFWYRQDPGLGLRLIYFSYDVKMKEKGDIPEGYSVSREKKERFSLILESASTNQTSMYLCASSSLYEQYFGPGTRLTVT.

The chain joins TRBV9 to TRBJ1-1, with 10 bases that match TRBD1. The CDR3 is 15 residues long. Per the germline V gene, CDR1 is SGDLS and CDR2 is YYNGEE. After removal of 2 bases from V and 5 bases from J, the junction contained 6 bases not matched to a gene. For the CDR3, the DNA is TGTGCCAGCAGCGTTGATCCGGACAGGGGGACTGAAGCTTTCTTT. It codes for CASSVDPDRGTEAFF.

This clone appeared a few times. The rearrangement uses TRBV7-9 and TRBJ1-5; D is unresolved. CDR1 and CDR2 from the germline V gene are SEHNR and FQNEAQ (reference sequence). The germline V and J ends were trimmed by 5 bases and 5 bases, with 10 bases remaining between them. The CDR3 spans 13 residues. CDR3 amino acids: CASSPRQDQPQHF. The CDR3 DNA reads TGTGCCAGCAGCCCACGGCAGGATCAGCCCCAGCATTTT.

The chain carries TRBV29-1 and TRBJ2-7; 7 nucleotides line up with TRBD1. The CDR3 is 14 amino acids. Germline loops: CDR1 SQVTM, CDR2 ANQGSEA. V dropped 6 bases and J dropped 1; count of bases not matched to a gene: 9. The CDR3 spells CSVGATGMSYEQYF. CDR3 in DNA: TGCAGCGTGGGGGCGACAGGGATGTCCTACGAGCAGTACTTC.

This chain connects TRBV12-3 or TRBV12-4 to TRBJ1-5; D remains unclear. V was shortened by 5 bases and J by 9 bases, with 11 bases between the two germline ends. The CDR3 runs 12 residues. The CDR3 nucleotides read TGTGCCAGCAGTAGGTTCACGGGGCCCCAGCATTTT. Protein sequence: CASSRFTGPQHF.

The chain joins TRBV6-1 to TRBJ1-2; D is perhaps TRBD1 (5 bases). This CDR3 is built from 14 residues. Germline values: CDR1 MNHNS, CDR2 SASEGT. Trimming took 6 bases from V and 3 from J, leaving 14 bases between them. CDR3 amino acids: CASRHSGRDYGYTF. CDR3 nucleotides: TGTGCCAGCAGACACTCGGGCAGGGACTATGGCTACACCTTC.

The table lists this clone with a count of one. The chain carries TRBV7-9 and TRBJ2-1; 11 nucleotides match TRBD1. The CDR3 contains 17 residues. After removal of 4 bases from V and 6 bases from J, the junction contained 11 bases not matched to a gene. CDR1 and CDR2 (germline): SEHNR, FQNEAQ (reference sequence). The CDR3 bases are TGTGCCAGCAGCTCTACTCCGGGACAGGGGGTTAGCAATGAGCAGTTCTTC. It encodes CASSSTPGQGVSNEQFF.

The gene calls are TRBV6-5 and TRBJ2-5; 9 bases are shared with TRBD2. Germline values: CDR1 MNHEY, CDR2 SVGAGI. V was pared by 5 bases and J by 1 base, with 5 bases of the junction left unmatched. The CDR3 has 15 amino acids. The CDR3 region is CASSRASGVQETQYF. In nucleotides, the CDR3 is TGTGCCAGCAGTAGAGCTAGCGGGGTCCAAGAGACCCAGTACTTC.

This clone came up once. The chain recombines TRBV11-1 with TRBJ2-1; D might be TRBD1 (6 bases). Germline values: CDR1 SGHAT, CDR2 FQDESV (reference sequence). There are 12 residues in the CDR3. Trimming stripped 10 bases from V and 4 bases from J, with 11 bases between. In DNA form, the CDR3 reads TGTGCCATTTCAGGACAGTACAATGAGCAGTTCTTC. Amino acids: CAISGQYNEQFF. The full variable domain, completed using reference TRBV11-1 and TRBJ2-1, is EAEVAQSPRYKITEKSQAVAFWCDPISGHATLYWYRQILGQGPELLVQFQDESVVDDSQLPKDRFSAERLKGVDSTLKIQPAELGDSAMYLCAISGQYNEQFFGPGTRLTVL.

V usage is TRBV30 and J usage is TRBJ1-2, with 9 bases fitting TRBD1. The V gene's germline CDR1 is GTSNPN and CDR2 SVGIG (reference sequence). V dropped 3 bases and J dropped 5; count of bases not matched to a gene: 10. The CDR3 is 15 residues long. As DNA, the CDR3 is TGTGCCTGGAGGGGCGGGGGACAGGGCTTGTATGGCTACACCTTC. Its translation: CAWRGGGQGLYGYTF.